A few counts support the clone carrying this T cell receptor (beta chain). The antigen remains undetermined. TCRdb fed the reads into MiXCR, producing one record per CDR3 protein. Of hundreds of thousands of distinct CDR3 sequences in the sample, 33% were seen once. These data originate in a study of T cell repertoires in cytomegalovirus infection. Germline V gene sequence: CDR1 MNHEY, CDR2 SVGEGT. The CDR3 runs to 14 residues. The ends were cut back, 8 bases at V and 2 bases at J, with 13 bases in the middle. Sequencing was performed on cultured PBMCs, taken from culture after CMV antigen stimulation. J is TRBJ2-1 and V is TRBV6-2 or TRBV6-3, with D perhaps matching TRBD2 (6 bases). This clonotype originated in a human donor in good health (CMV status not recorded). Some clones in this sample may be carry-over from other donors' samples. This CDR3 is CASQGDFTYNEQFF. In DNA, the CDR3 is TGTGCCAGCCAAGGGGACTTCACCTACAATGAGCAGTTCTTC.